The 14 T cell receptor beta chains below were found in one sample sequenced in a study of shared clonotypes between healthy human individuals. Naive-designated CD8 cells lacked CD45RO, were positively enriched for CCR7, and omitted terminally differentiated effector memory CD45RA+ cells. Measured with immunoSEQ multiplex PCR; TCRdb has only the in-frame clones, and not every one. This sample has some 2,000,000 clones, with approximately 94% found just once. Sequenced material: naive CD8+ T cells sorted from blood. These receptors were obtained from a man aged 18 to 30 in good health.

The rearrangement joins TRBV19 to TRBJ2-7; TRBD2 matches at 7 bases. Germline CDR1 reads LNHDA; CDR2 reads SQIVND (reference sequence). With 4 bases clipped from V and 1 base from J, the junction kept 7 bases outside the gene matches. The CDR3 is 15 amino acids. The DNA for the CDR3 is TGTGCCAGTAGTACCTTGAGCGGGGCGTCCTACGAGCAGTACTTC. Its translation is CASSTLSGASYEQYF.

The genes are TRBV5-4 and TRBJ1-2; weak D call: TRBD1 (5 bases). With 4 bases removed from V and 6 bases from J, the gap between germline ends came to 16 bases. The CDR3 spans 14 residues. The V gene's germline CDR1 is SGHNT and CDR2 YYREEE (reference sequence). CDR3 region: CASSLSGGSHGYTF. CDR3 in DNA: TGTGCCAGCAGCCTATCCGGGGGAAGCCATGGCTACACCTTC.

The rearrangement joins TRBV5-1 to TRBJ2-2; D is undetermined. Trimming took 4 bases from V and 6 from J, leaving 13 bases between them. The CDR3 sequence is 14 residues long. The V gene's germline CDR1 is SGHRS and CDR2 YFSETQ. CDR3 sequence: CASSLSPTAGELFF. The CDR3 DNA reads as TGCGCCAGCAGCCTGAGCCCGACCGCCGGGGAGCTGTTTTTT. Using reference TRBV5-1 and TRBJ2-2 for the parts outside the CDR3, the full variable domain is KAGVTQTPRYLIKTRGQQVTLSCSPISGHRSVSWYQQTPGQGLQFLFEYFSETQRNKGNFPGRFSGRQFSNSRSEMNVSTLELGDSALYLCASSLSPTAGELFFGEGSRLTVL.

The chain couples TRBV4-1 to TRBJ2-7; 8 positions agree with TRBD1. CDR1 and CDR2 from the germline V gene are MGHRA and YSYEKL. CDR3 length equals 15 residues. J was trimmed by 3 bases and V by 1 base; bases with no gene match: 5. CDR3 nucleotides: TGCGCCAGCAGCCAAGGGACAGGGACTTTCTACGAGCAGTACTTC. Translated: CASSQGTGTFYEQYF.

V and J are TRBV6-5 and TRBJ2-2; a weak D match, TRBD2 (5 bases). Germline V CDR1 and CDR2: MNHEY, SVGAGI. Trimming took off 7 bases at V and 4 bases at J, with 16 bases between the two ends. There are 15 residues in the CDR3. The CDR3 region is CASTPAERATGELFF. The CDR3 nucleotides read TGTGCCAGCACCCCAGCGGAAAGGGCCACCGGGGAGCTGTTTTTT.

The J gene is TRBJ1-5, the V gene TRBV28, with TRBD1 as a possible D gene (5 bases). Germline V gene lookup returns CDR1 MDHEN and CDR2 SYDVKM. V lost 11 bases, J lost 2 bases, and 13 bases lay in between. The CDR3 sequence is 13 residues long. This chain's CDR3 is CAGGEVGNQPQHF. CDR3 DNA: TGTGCCGGGGGAGAGGTCGGCAATCAGCCCCAGCATTTT.

The chain links TRBV27 to TRBJ2-4, with 12 bases fitting TRBD2. The CDR3 totals 16 residues. V shed 5 bases, J shed 2 bases, and the junction held 4 bases outside the gene matches. The germline V gene has CDR1 MNHEY and CDR2 SMNVEV (reference sequence). The CDR3: CASSRGLAGTKNIQYF. The DNA for the CDR3 is TGTGCCAGCAGTAGAGGACTAGCGGGGACCAAAAACATTCAGTACTTC.

This rearrangement joins TRBV6-1 to TRBJ2-5; tentative D call: TRBD2 (6 bases). Germline V gene lookup returns CDR1 MNHNS and CDR2 SASEGT. This CDR3 region has 11 residues. Trimming left V 10 bases short and J 5 bases short, with 11 bases between. CDR3 residues: CAIEEGETQYF. The CDR3 nucleotides read TGTGCCATTGAGGAGGGGGAGACCCAGTACTTC.

The chain employs TRBV9 and TRBJ1-4, with D uncertain. The CDR3 sequence is 14 residues long. The germline V and J ends were trimmed by 3 bases and 10 bases, with 16 bases remaining between them. Germline loops: CDR1 SGDLS, CDR2 YYNGEE. The CDR3 nucleotides read TGTGCCAGCAGCGAGGAGGGTCGGGGTGGAAAACTGTTTTTT. Protein sequence: CASSEEGRGGKLFF.

This chain links TRBV5-4 with TRBJ1-1, with D hard to call. Germline CDR1 reads SGHNT; CDR2 reads YYREEE (reference sequence). Trimming removed 4 bases at V and 1 base at J, with 8 bases between. There are 13 residues in the CDR3. CDR3 sequence (DNA): TGTGCCAGCAGCCAGACGGAGAACACTGAAGCTTTCTTT. Its translation: CASSQTENTEAFF.

A few counts support this clone. The chain is built from TRBV6-1 and TRBJ2-7; D assignment may be TRBD1 or TRBD2 (5 bases each). The CDR3 length is 15 residues. The germline CDR1 and CDR2 sequences are MNHNS and SASEGT. The V and J ends lost 7 bases and 0 bases respectively, with 16 bases between them. The chain's CDR3 is CASNPLLGTSYEQYF. The CDR3 coding sequence is TGTGCCAGCAACCCTCTCTTAGGGACCTCCTACGAGCAGTACTTC.

The rearrangement uses TRBV6-5 and TRBJ1-1, with unresolved D. Trimming removed 2 bases from V and 0 bases from J, with 10 bases in between. Germline-derived CDR1 and CDR2 are MNHEY and SVGAGI. The CDR3 runs 15 residues. The CDR3 DNA follows: TGTGCCAGCAGTTACGGGCTTAACTTGAACACTGAAGCTTTCTTT. This encodes CASSYGLNLNTEAFF.

The rearrangement links TRBV28 to TRBJ2-3; D is unresolved. V was trimmed by 3 bases and J by 4 bases, leaving 17 bases between them. The CDR3 runs to 16 residues. Germline V gene sequence: CDR1 MDHEN, CDR2 SYDVKM. CDR3 bases: TGTGCCAGCAGTTTCGCGTCCGAGGATCCAGCAGATACGCAGTATTTT. It is translated as CASSFASEDPADTQYF.

The V gene is TRBV19, the J gene TRBJ2-6; D call uncertain. V was clipped by 5 bases and J by 13 bases, with 9 bases between them. The CDR3 length is 11 residues. CDR1 is LNHDA and CDR2 is SQIVND in the germline V gene (reference sequence). The CDR3 region is CASSAPFVLTF. The CDR3 DNA reads TGTGCCAGTAGTGCCCCTTTTGTCCTGACTTTC.